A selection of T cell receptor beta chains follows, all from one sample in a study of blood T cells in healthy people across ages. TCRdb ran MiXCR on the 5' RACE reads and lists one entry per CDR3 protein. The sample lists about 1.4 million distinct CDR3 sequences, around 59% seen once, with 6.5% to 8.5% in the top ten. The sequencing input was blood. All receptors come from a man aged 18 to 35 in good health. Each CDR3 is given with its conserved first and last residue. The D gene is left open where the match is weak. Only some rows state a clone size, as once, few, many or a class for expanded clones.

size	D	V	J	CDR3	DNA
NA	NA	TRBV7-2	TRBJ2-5	CASSLTGTPVRETQYF	TGTGCCAGCAGCTTGACGGGGACTCCGGTAAGGGAGACCCAGTACTTC
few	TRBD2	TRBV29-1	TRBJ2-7	CSAAPGLAGSEQYF	TGCAGCGCGGCCCCGGGACTAGCGGGAAGCGAGCAGTACTTC
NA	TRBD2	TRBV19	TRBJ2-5	CASSIVSAAGVRETQYF	TGTGCCAGTAGTATAGTTTCCGCTGCGGGAGTGAGGGAGACCCAGTACTTC
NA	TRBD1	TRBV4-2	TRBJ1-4	CASSQEGEGQGGEKLFF	TGTGCCAGCAGTCAAGAGGGGGAAGGACAGGGGGGAGAAAAACTGTTTTTT
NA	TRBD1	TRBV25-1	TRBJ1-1	CASRATGDTEAFF	TGTGCCAGCAGGGCTACAGGGGACACTGAAGCTTTCTTT
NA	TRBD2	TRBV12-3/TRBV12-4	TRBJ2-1	CASSLAGGRYNEQLF	TGTGCCAGCAGTCTAGCCGGGGGGAGATACAATGAGCAGTTATTC
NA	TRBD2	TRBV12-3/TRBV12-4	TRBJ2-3	CASSSRTSGRVDTQYF	TGTGCCAGCAGTTCCCGGACTAGCGGGAGGGTAGATACGCAGTATTTT
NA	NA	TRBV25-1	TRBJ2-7	CASSSRPGGYEQYF	TGTGCCAGCAGCTCCAGGCCCGGGGGTTACGAGCAGTACTTC
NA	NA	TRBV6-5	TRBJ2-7	CASSYSSSRVSYEQYF	TGTGCCAGCAGTTACTCGAGTTCGCGGGTCTCCTACGAGCAGTACTTC
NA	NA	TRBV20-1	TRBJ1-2	CSASPQVHYGYTF	TGCAGTGCTAGTCCCCAGGTCCATTATGGCTACACCTTC
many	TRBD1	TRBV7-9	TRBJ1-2	CASSHSTGTGPDGYTF	TGTGCCAGCAGCCATTCCACCGGGACAGGGCCAGACGGCTACACCTTC
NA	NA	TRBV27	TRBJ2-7	CASSIGTNYEQYF	TGTGCCAGCAGCATCGGGACGAACTACGAGCAGTACTTC
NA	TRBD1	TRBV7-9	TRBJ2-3	CASSLTGAEVIAVGGTQYF	TGTGCCAGCAGCCTGACAGGGGCGGAAGTTATAGCGGTCGGGGGTACGCAGTATTTT
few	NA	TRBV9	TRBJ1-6	CASSVEGNSPLHF	TGTGCCAGCAGCGTAGAGGGGAATTCACCCCTCCACTTT
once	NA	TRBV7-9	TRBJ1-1	CASSTNDEAFF	TGTGCCAGCAGCACCAATGATGAAGCTTTCTTT